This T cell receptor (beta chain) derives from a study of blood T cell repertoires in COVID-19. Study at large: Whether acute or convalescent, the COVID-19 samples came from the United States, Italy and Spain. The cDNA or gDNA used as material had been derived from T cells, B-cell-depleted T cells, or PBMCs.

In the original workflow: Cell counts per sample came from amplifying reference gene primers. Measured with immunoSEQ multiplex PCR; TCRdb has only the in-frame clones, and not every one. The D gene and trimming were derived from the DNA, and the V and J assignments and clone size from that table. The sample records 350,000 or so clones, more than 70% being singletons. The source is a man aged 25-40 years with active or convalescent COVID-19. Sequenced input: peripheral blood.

CDR3 in amino acids: CASRTTPTGGRAFF. The CDR3 DNA reads TGTGCCAGCAGAACCACTCCGACAGGGGGCAGAGCTTTCTTT. This chain uses TRBV7-2 with TRBJ1-1, with 10 bases fitting TRBD1. Looked up from germline, CDR1 is SGHTA and CDR2 is FQGNSA. The trim removed 6 bases at V and 10 bases at J, leaving 11 bases unmatched. This CDR3 contains 14 residues.